The clone carrying this TCR beta chain was observed a few times. The sample originates from a study of blood T cell repertoires in COVID-19. Germline V gene data show CDR1 as KGHDR and CDR2 as SFDVKD. The CDR3 contains 15 residues. V gave up 8 bases and J gave up 7 bases, with 23 bases separating them. Per the original methods: Amplification of reference gene primers provided the estimated nucleated cell counts. Profiled with immunoSEQ multiplex PCR; TCRdb holds only in-frame clones, not every one. V and J calls plus clone size are reproduced from that table; the DNA served to infer D and trimming. This sample has about 58,000 clones; about 78% occur once, and the top ten carry nearly 5%.

Sequenced sample: peripheral blood. V and J are TRBV24-1 and TRBJ2-7, with D perhaps TRBD1 (5 bases). The sequence was obtained from a human donor in a cohort sampled during active COVID-19. Written as DNA, the CDR3 is TGTGCCACCATTCCCCCAGGGTTCGTCCTGGATGAGCAGTACTTC. It is translated as CATIPPGFVLDEQYF.